A selection of T cell receptor beta chains follows, all from one sample in a study of CD8+ T cells in alopecia areata. Only in-frame clones appear in the TCRdb table, and some are missing; sequencing was by immunoSEQ multiplex PCR. The sample carries 190,000 or so clones, roughly 62% recorded once. Sequencing used CD8+ T cells sorted from blood, obtained at week 24, from a patient treated with tofacitinib. The receptor set was obtained from a human donor with alopecia areata. Both conserved end residues are trimmed from each CDR3. The D gene is left open where the match is weak.

D gene,V gene,CDR3 protein
.,TRBV7-3,ASSRSSGELF
TRBD1,TRBV7-9,ASSQLGQGVDEQF
.,TRBV13,ASELGNYGYT
.,TRBV5-1,ASSLGPGANEQF
TRBD1,TRBV7-8,ASSLARTGGGRDT
.,TRBV27,AQADETQY
TRBD1,TRBV6-5,ASGLDRINQPQH
.,TRBV5-1,ASSLGAPRRQPQH
.,TRBV20-1,SALSNNEQF
.,TRBV27,ASGQPQH
.,TRBV21-1,ASVSEPQH
.,TRBV13,ASSSSTVGWNQPQH
.,TRBV19,ASSIGLTGELF
TRBD2,TRBV2,ASSWPRGVSSSGGHTQY
.,TRBV30,ACLSPDDSGNTIY
.,TRBV9,ASSDQGDNEKLF
.,TRBV5-1,ASSSRTEYYNEQF
.,TRBV2,ASSWGFDSQPQH
TRBD2,TRBV7-2,ASSLRLAGEQF
TRBD1,TRBV6-5,ASSYGTASTDTQY
.,TRBV5-6,ASSFLGDSNQPQH
.,TRBV4-1,ASSQEDGYT
.,TRBV21-1,ASRKGGRDGYT
TRBD1,TRBV6-1,ASPSIDRGYGYT
TRBD1,TRBV7-3,ASSLSQGVEAF
.,TRBV19,ASRYGSGMQF